This is a list of T cell receptor beta chains from one sample in a study of shared clonotypes between healthy human individuals. TCRdb's table, derived via immunoSEQ multiplex PCR, lists solely in-frame clones and lacks some. This table has some 2,500,000 clones, approximately 90% appearing once. Sequencing was performed on naive CD4+ T cells from PBMCs. The receptors stem from a man in his late teens or twenties in good health. Some clones in this sample may be carry-over from other donors' samples. Both conserved end residues are part of each CDR3. The order of the fields is J gene, D gene, V gene, CDR3 length, clone size, CDR3 DNA, CDR3 protein. D genes are given only for firm matches. The size of a clone is reported for some rows only, either as once, few or many, or as a class for expanded clones.

TRBJ1-3 . TRBV4-3 16 . TGCGCCAGCAGCCAAGAGATTCTAGGGAGTGGAAACACCATATATTTT CASSQEILGSGNTIYF
TRBJ2-3 . TRBV18 14 once TGTGCCAGCTCACCCGACAGGATGAGAGATACGCAGTATTTT CASSPDRMRDTQYF
TRBJ2-1 TRBD1 TRBV9 18 . TGTGCCAGCAGCGTAGCTCCAGGGACAGGGGATGGGGCCAATGAGCAGTTCTTC CASSVAPGTGDGANEQFF
TRBJ1-2 TRBD1 TRBV19 19 . TGTGCCAGTAGTGCGACAGGGGGTTTTTCGGTCGCCGGTAATGGTGGCTACACCTTC CASSATGGFSVAGNGGYTF
TRBJ1-3 . TRBV28 16 . TGTGCCAGCAGTTCGACGGGGGTCGGCTCTGGAAACACCATATATTTT CASSSTGVGSGNTIYF
TRBJ1-1 . TRBV7-9 16 . TGTGCCAGCAGCTTAGGTGTCAGGGTGTATATGACTGAAGCTTTCTTT CASSLGVRVYMTEAFF
TRBJ2-1 . TRBV27 14 . TGTGCCAGCAGTTTCGGGACCATAGCGAATGAGCAGTTCTTC CASSFGTIANEQFF
TRBJ2-1 . TRBV27 13 . TGTGCCAGCAGTTTGAACCGCCCCAATGAGCAGTTCTTC CASSLNRPNEQFF
TRBJ1-5 . TRBV28 12 . TGTGCCAGCAGTTTATTGGCTCAGCCCCAGCATTTT CASSLLAQPQHF
TRBJ1-2 TRBD1 TRBV11-2 16 . TGTGCCAGCAGCTTAGGGCCCGGGACAGGGGACTATGGCTACACCTTC CASSLGPGTGDYGYTF
TRBJ2-7 TRBD2 TRBV2 14 . TGTGCCAGCAGGGAGACTAGCGGCTCGCTCCGGCAGTACTTC CASRETSGSLRQYF
TRBJ1-1 . TRBV7-2 14 . TGTGCCAGCAGCTTAGCGCCAGGGGACACTGAAGCTTTCTTT CASSLAPGDTEAFF
TRBJ2-1 TRBD2 TRBV6-4 15 once TGTGCCAGCAGTGCGCTCCCGGGAGGGTACAATGAGCAGTTCTTC CASSALPGGYNEQFF
TRBJ2-1 TRBD2 TRBV25-1 15 . TGTGCCAGCAGTGCTCCAGCGGGGATCTACAATGAGCAGTTCTTC CASSAPAGIYNEQFF
TRBJ1-4 . TRBV30 13 once TGTGCCTGGGGAGAGAGGGTCGGTGAAAAACTGTTTTTT CAWGERVGEKLFF
TRBJ2-5 TRBD2 TRBV4-1 14 . TGCGCCAGCAGGGGGAGGCTAGCGGAAGAGACCCAGTACTTC CASRGRLAEETQYF
TRBJ2-3 TRBD1 TRBV11-3 17 . TGTGCCAGCAGCGAACGGACAGGGGCCAAATCCACAGATACGCAGTATTTT CASSERTGAKSTDTQYF
TRBJ2-5 TRBD2 TRBV28 16 . TGTGCCAGCAGTCCTTCACTAGCGGGAGTTCGGGAGACCCAGTACTTC CASSPSLAGVRETQYF
TRBJ2-7 TRBD2 TRBV6-5 15 once TGTGCCAGCAGCCCCCCAACTAGCGGGATATACGAGCAGTACTTC CASSPPTSGIYEQYF
TRBJ2-7 TRBD2 TRBV4-3 17 . TGCGCCAGCAGCCAAGATTTTCTAGCGGGAGTCGGGTACGAGCAGTACTTC CASSQDFLAGVGYEQYF
TRBJ2-3 TRBD2 TRBV4-1 16 . TGCGCCAGCAGCCTAACCGGGACTAGCGGCACAGATACGCAGTATTTT CASSLTGTSGTDTQYF
TRBJ2-3 . TRBV18 16 . TGTGCCAGCTCACCCAACTCGGGCAGGCCCACAGATACGCAGTATTTT CASSPNSGRPTDTQYF
TRBJ2-1 . TRBV9 13 . TGTGCCAGCAGCCCGGCCCCCTACAATGAGCAGTTCTTC CASSPAPYNEQFF
TRBJ2-5 . TRBV7-8 15 . TGTGCCAGCAGCCCAAAGGGACATCTCCAAGAGACCCAGTACTTC CASSPKGHLQETQYF
TRBJ2-3 TRBD2 TRBV7-3 16 . TGTGCCAGCAGCTTAAGCGCGGGAGGGCTAACAGATACGCAGTATTTT CASSLSAGGLTDTQYF
TRBJ2-3 . TRBV7-3 15 . TGTGCCAGCAGCTTAACCTCGACAGGCACAGATACGCAGTATTTT CASSLTSTGTDTQYF
TRBJ2-7 TRBD2 TRBV5-1 15 . TGCGCCAGCAGCTTGGCCGGGGAGGGTATGTACGAGCAGTACTTC CASSLAGEGMYEQYF
TRBJ2-5 . TRBV18 14 . TGTGCCAGCTCATCCGACAGGAGGGCAGAGACCCAGTACTTC CASSSDRRAETQYF
TRBJ2-4 . TRBV6-5 15 . TGTGCCAGCAGTTACTCAGCGGCAAGCCAGGGCATTCAGTACTTC CASSYSAASQGIQYF
TRBJ1-1 . TRBV15 13 . TGTGCCACCAGCAGAGATATTCAACGGGTAGCTTTCTTT CATSRDIQRVAFF
TRBJ2-3 TRBD1 TRBV6-5 15 once TGTGCCAGCAGTTACTCCGGGACAGGCACAGATACGCAGTATTTT CASSYSGTGTDTQYF
TRBJ1-1 . TRBV28 15 . TGTGCCAGCAGTTTTAGACGTGGGCTAGAGGGTGAAGCTTTCTTT CASSFRRGLEGEAFF
TRBJ1-1 . TRBV19 14 . TGTGCCAGTAGTATAGGGAAGGGAGGCACTGAAGCTTTCTTT CASSIGKGGTEAFF
TRBJ2-7 . TRBV28 13 once TGTGCCAGCAGTTATAGAACCCTCTACGAGCAGTACTTC CASSYRTLYEQYF
TRBJ2-7 TRBD2 TRBV7-8 15 . TGTGCCAGCAGCACCGCCGGGACTAGAAGCCACGAGCAGTACTTC CASSTAGTRSHEQYF
TRBJ1-5 TRBD1 TRBV7-2 16 . TGTGCCAGCAGCTTAACTGGGACAGGGCTAAATCAGCCCCAGCATTTT CASSLTGTGLNQPQHF
TRBJ1-2 TRBD1 TRBV18 15 once TGTGCCAGCTCACCCCTCCGTAACAGGGGGTATGGCTACACCTTC CASSPLRNRGYGYTF
TRBJ1-3 . TRBV5-1 15 . TGCGCCAGCAGCCAGACATCAGGGTCTGGAAACACCATATATTTT CASSQTSGSGNTIYF
TRBJ1-3 TRBD1 TRBV7-8 14 . TGTGCCAGCAGGGACAGGTCCTCTGGAAACACCATATATTTT CASRDRSSGNTIYF
TRBJ2-7 . TRBV9 14 . TGTGCCAGCAGCGTAGAAACAGGGCAGTACGAGCAGTACTTC CASSVETGQYEQYF